This T cell receptor (beta chain) was recorded in a study of technical replicates of blood from several donors. This table comes from immunoSEQ multiplex PCR, and its TCRdb copy is limited to in-frame clones, with some not included. The sample has just over 15,000 clones, approximately 83% seen once; the top ten hold approximately 12%. This sequence was found in a human donor in good health. The material sequenced was PBMCs.

The CDR3 sequence is CASSSRGEGVDQPQHF. The CDR3 DNA reads as TGTGCCAGCAGCTCGAGGGGGGAGGGGGTAGACCAGCCCCAGCATTTT. V gene TRBV7-3 combines with J gene TRBJ1-5, with D possibly matching TRBD1 (6 bases). Germline V gene sequence: CDR1 SGHTA, CDR2 FQGTGA. Trimming stripped 4 bases from V and 7 bases from J, with 20 bases between. The CDR3 has 16 residues.